These T cell receptor beta chains were read from a single sample in a study of T cell responses to AZD1222 COVID-19 vaccine. Assay: immunoSEQ multiplex PCR; the TCRdb copy retains only in-frame clones and omits some. The repertoire holds 150,000 or so clones, with 88% as singletons. This specimen consisted of peripheral blood, obtained on day 0 of AZD1222 vaccination. The receptors originated from an adult in good health. Both conserved end residues are part of each CDR3.

j_gene,v_gene,CDR3aa
TRBJ1-1,TRBV3-1/TRBV3-2,CASSQSYLRDTEAFF
TRBJ1-1,TRBV7-9,CASSPNRVEAFF
TRBJ2-5,TRBV2,CASSVTAGGLQETQYF
TRBJ1-1,TRBV14,CASSQLMDRTVNTEAFF
TRBJ2-7,TRBV11-2,CASSLSLAIYEQYF
TRBJ2-5,TRBV5-4,CASSYSGGGQETQYF
TRBJ1-6,TRBV28,CASSSGTGASNSPLHF
TRBJ2-7,TRBV11-3,CASSFGPGGEQYF
TRBJ1-5,TRBV6-5,CASAGQGNQPQHF
TRBJ1-2,TRBV6-1,CASSETGPGGYTF
TRBJ2-3,TRBV7-2,CASSLTRQGGDTQYF
TRBJ2-1,TRBV4-3,CASSLETFSSYNEQFF
TRBJ1-3,TRBV10-3,CAISESTGGSGNTIYF
TRBJ2-7,TRBV7-8,CASSLRGAEQYF
TRBJ1-2,TRBV2,CASSASIYGYTF
TRBJ1-2,TRBV7-2,CASSSDTNYGYTF
TRBJ2-1,TRBV9,CASSVEGFSYNEQFF
TRBJ1-1,TRBV6-5,CASRRQGFNEAFF
TRBJ1-3,TRBV18,CASSPIDTTSGNTIYF
TRBJ2-2,TRBV7-2,CASRRGDTGELFF